These T cell receptor beta chains were read from a single sample in a study of cytomegalovirus exposure and HLA in healthy donors. TCRdb keeps only in-frame clones here, not all; method: immunoSEQ multiplex PCR. The table has about 210,000 clones, 83% seen once. Source material: PBMCs. These receptors originate from a man aged 40-49 years in good health and CMV-seropositive. Both conserved end residues are part of each CDR3. Fields, in order: J gene, V gene, CDR3 protein.

j_gene: TRBJ2-5
v_gene: TRBV6-5
CDR3aa: CASRPLAGGIETQYF

j_gene: TRBJ2-2
v_gene: TRBV19
CDR3aa: CASSIVRAGPGNTGELFF

j_gene: TRBJ2-7
v_gene: TRBV7-6
CDR3aa: CASSPRDFSYEQYF

j_gene: TRBJ2-3
v_gene: TRBV27
CDR3aa: CASSHTSGRAEDTQYF

j_gene: TRBJ1-1
v_gene: TRBV7-2
CDR3aa: CASSVEPLRTAEAFF

j_gene: TRBJ2-1
v_gene: TRBV5-1
CDR3aa: CASSLWTTYNEQFF

j_gene: TRBJ2-1
v_gene: TRBV5-6
CDR3aa: CASSFFSGSYNEQFF

j_gene: TRBJ1-3
v_gene: TRBV7-2
CDR3aa: CASSFTGGSGNTIYF

j_gene: TRBJ1-1
v_gene: TRBV7-9
CDR3aa: CSSSPQRDTEAFF

j_gene: TRBJ2-7
v_gene: TRBV11-3
CDR3aa: CASSLTSGSYEQYF

j_gene: TRBJ1-1
v_gene: TRBV10-3
CDR3aa: CAISERGHTEAFF

j_gene: TRBJ2-7
v_gene: TRBV27
CDR3aa: CASAALEEYEQYF

j_gene: TRBJ2-7
v_gene: TRBV6-5
CDR3aa: CASRPGQAYEQYF

j_gene: TRBJ2-5
v_gene: TRBV7-9
CDR3aa: CSSRTSGAQETQYF

j_gene: TRBJ2-7
v_gene: TRBV7-2
CDR3aa: CASGKWSNTAYEQYF

j_gene: TRBJ2-7
v_gene: TRBV14
CDR3aa: CASSQGLVPSYEQYF

j_gene: TRBJ2-2
v_gene: TRBV9
CDR3aa: CASSVSGSNLGELFF

j_gene: TRBJ1-1
v_gene: TRBV11-2
CDR3aa: CASSSTGTGLAFF

j_gene: TRBJ2-1
v_gene: TRBV27
CDR3aa: CASTIRLATYNEQFF

j_gene: TRBJ2-4
v_gene: TRBV5-6
CDR3aa: CASSLQSTKNIQYF

j_gene: TRBJ2-2
v_gene: TRBV7-2
CDR3aa: CASSLASGNTNTGELFF

j_gene: TRBJ1-5
v_gene: TRBV19
CDR3aa: CASSFQGLGNQPQHF

j_gene: TRBJ1-1
v_gene: TRBV9
CDR3aa: CASTGQGAATEAFF

j_gene: TRBJ2-3
v_gene: TRBV5-1
CDR3aa: CASSLGGLAGTDTQYF

j_gene: TRBJ2-7
v_gene: TRBV11-2
CDR3aa: CASSITGLVYEQYF

j_gene: NA
v_gene: TRBV19
CDR3aa: CASSSSGRAPYEQYF

j_gene: TRBJ1-1
v_gene: TRBV7-9
CDR3aa: CASSLTGGAFF

j_gene: TRBJ2-5
v_gene: TRBV5-1
CDR3aa: CASSLADIQETQYF

j_gene: TRBJ2-5
v_gene: TRBV6-6
CDR3aa: CASSDQLAIQETQYF

j_gene: NA
v_gene: TRBV9
CDR3aa: CASSVAAGEGYEQYF

j_gene: TRBJ1-3
v_gene: TRBV2
CDR3aa: CASRPPRGGASGNTIYF

j_gene: TRBJ2-5
v_gene: TRBV2
CDR3aa: CASSELAGGFRETQYF

j_gene: TRBJ2-7
v_gene: TRBV9
CDR3aa: CASSSLAHSYEQYF

j_gene: TRBJ2-5
v_gene: TRBV4-2
CDR3aa: CASSQERTGGEETQYF

j_gene: TRBJ2-2
v_gene: TRBV7-9
CDR3aa: CASSLLATPGELFF

j_gene: TRBJ1-5
v_gene: TRBV19
CDR3aa: CAIAKGNQPQHF

j_gene: TRBJ2-7
v_gene: TRBV5-4
CDR3aa: CASSLERQGSYEQYF

j_gene: TRBJ2-7
v_gene: TRBV7-9
CDR3aa: CASSSGLYEQYF

j_gene: TRBJ1-1
v_gene: TRBV9
CDR3aa: CASSELLTNTEAFF

j_gene: TRBJ1-5
v_gene: TRBV28
CDR3aa: CASLRDRGGNQPQHF

j_gene: TRBJ1-5
v_gene: TRBV6-5
CDR3aa: CASSGTVGSQPQHF